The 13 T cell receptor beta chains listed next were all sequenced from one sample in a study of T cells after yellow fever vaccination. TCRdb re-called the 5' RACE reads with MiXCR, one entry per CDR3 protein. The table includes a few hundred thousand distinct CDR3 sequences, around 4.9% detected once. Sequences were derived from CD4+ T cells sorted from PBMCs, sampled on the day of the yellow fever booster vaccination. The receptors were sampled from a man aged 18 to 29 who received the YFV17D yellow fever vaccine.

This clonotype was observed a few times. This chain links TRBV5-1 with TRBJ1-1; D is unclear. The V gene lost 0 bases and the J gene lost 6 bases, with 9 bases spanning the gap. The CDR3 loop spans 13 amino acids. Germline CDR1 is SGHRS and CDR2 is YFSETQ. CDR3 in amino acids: CASSLVPAAEAFF. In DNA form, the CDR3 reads TGCGCCAGCAGCTTGGTCCCGGCAGCTGAAGCTTTCTTT.

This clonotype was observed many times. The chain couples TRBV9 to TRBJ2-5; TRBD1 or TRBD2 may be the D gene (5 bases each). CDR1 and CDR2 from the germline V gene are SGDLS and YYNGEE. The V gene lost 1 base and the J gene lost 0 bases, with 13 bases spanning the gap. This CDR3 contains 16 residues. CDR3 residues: CASSVYSGTNQETQYF. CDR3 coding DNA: TGTGCCAGCAGCGTATACTCCGGGACCAACCAAGAGACCCAGTACTTC.

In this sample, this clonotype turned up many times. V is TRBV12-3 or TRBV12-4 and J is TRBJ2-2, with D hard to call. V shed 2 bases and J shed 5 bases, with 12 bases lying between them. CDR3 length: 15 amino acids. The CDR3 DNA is TGTGCCAGCAGTTTACCCCCAGGTCTTACCGGGGAGCTGTTTTTT. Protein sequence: CASSLPPGLTGELFF.

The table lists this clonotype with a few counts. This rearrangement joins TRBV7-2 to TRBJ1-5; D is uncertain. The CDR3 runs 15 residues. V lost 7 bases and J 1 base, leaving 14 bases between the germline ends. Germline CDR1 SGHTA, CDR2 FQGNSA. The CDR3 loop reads CASNLGSRSNQPQHF. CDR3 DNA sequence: TGTGCCAGCAATCTTGGCAGCCGGAGCAATCAGCCCCAGCATTTT.

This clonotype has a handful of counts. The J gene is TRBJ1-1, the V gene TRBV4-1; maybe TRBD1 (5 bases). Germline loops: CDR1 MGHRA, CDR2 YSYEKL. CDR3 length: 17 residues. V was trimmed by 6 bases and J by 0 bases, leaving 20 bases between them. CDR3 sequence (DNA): TGCGCCAGCAGATATGGGGCAGCCAACCTCTTGAACACTGAAGCTTTCTTT. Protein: CASRYGAANLLNTEAFF.

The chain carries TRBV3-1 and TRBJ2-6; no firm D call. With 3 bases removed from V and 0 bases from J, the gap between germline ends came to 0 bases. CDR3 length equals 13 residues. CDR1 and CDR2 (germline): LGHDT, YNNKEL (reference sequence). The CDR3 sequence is CASSHSGANVLTF. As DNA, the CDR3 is TGTGCCAGCAGCCACTCTGGGGCCAACGTCCTGACTTTC.

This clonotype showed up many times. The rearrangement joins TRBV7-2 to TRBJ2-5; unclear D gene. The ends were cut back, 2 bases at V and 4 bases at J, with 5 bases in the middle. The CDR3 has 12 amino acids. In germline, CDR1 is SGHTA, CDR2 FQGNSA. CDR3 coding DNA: TGTGCCAGCAGCTTACCAGGAGAGACCCAGTACTTC. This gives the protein CASSLPGETQYF. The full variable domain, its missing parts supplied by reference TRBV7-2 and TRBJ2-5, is GAGVSQSPSNKVTEKGKDVELRCDPISGHTALYWYRQSLGQGLEFLIYFQGNSAPDKSGLPSDRFSAERTGGSVSTLTIQRTQQEDSAVYLCASSLPGETQYFGPGTRLLVL.

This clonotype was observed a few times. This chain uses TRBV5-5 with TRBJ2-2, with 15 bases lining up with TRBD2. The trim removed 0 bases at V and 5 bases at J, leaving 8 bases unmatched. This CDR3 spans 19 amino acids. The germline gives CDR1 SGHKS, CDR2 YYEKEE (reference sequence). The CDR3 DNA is TGTGCCAGCAGCTTGGCGCCAGGACTAGCGGGGGGGCGAACCGGGGAGCTGTTTTTT. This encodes CASSLAPGLAGGRTGELFF.

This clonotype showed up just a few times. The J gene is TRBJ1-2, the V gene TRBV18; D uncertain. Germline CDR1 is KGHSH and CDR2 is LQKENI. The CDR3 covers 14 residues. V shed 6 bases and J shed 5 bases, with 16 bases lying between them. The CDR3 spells CASSEYGGLYGYTF. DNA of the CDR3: TGTGCCAGCTCGGAATACGGAGGCCTGTATGGCTACACCTTC.

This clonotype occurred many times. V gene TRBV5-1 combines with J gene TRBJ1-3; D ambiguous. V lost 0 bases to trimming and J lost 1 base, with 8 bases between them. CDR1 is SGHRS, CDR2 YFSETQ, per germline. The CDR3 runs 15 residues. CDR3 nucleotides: TGCGCCAGCAGCTTGGATACCGCTTCTGGAAACACCATATATTTT. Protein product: CASSLDTASGNTIYF.

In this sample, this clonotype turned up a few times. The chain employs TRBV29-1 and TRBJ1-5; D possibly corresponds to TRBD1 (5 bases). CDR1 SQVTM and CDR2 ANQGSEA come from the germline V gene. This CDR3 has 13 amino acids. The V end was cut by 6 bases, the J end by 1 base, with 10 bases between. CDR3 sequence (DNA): TGCAGCGTGGGATGGGACAGCAATCAGCCCCAGCATTTT. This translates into CSVGWDSNQPQHF.

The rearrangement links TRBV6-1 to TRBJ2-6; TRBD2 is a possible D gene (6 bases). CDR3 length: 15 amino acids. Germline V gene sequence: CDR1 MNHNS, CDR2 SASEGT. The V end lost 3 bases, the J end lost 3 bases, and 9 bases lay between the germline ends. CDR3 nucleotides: TGTGCCAGCAGTGACCGGAGGGATGGGGCCAACGTCCTGACTTTC. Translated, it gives CASSDRRDGANVLTF.

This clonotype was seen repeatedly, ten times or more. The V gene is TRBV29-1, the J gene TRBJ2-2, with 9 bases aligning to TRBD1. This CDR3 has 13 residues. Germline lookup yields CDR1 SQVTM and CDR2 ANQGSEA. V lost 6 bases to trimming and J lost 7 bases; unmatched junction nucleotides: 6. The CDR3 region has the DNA TGCAGCGTAGGGGACAGGGCGGACGGGGAGCTGTTTTTT. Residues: CSVGDRADGELFF.